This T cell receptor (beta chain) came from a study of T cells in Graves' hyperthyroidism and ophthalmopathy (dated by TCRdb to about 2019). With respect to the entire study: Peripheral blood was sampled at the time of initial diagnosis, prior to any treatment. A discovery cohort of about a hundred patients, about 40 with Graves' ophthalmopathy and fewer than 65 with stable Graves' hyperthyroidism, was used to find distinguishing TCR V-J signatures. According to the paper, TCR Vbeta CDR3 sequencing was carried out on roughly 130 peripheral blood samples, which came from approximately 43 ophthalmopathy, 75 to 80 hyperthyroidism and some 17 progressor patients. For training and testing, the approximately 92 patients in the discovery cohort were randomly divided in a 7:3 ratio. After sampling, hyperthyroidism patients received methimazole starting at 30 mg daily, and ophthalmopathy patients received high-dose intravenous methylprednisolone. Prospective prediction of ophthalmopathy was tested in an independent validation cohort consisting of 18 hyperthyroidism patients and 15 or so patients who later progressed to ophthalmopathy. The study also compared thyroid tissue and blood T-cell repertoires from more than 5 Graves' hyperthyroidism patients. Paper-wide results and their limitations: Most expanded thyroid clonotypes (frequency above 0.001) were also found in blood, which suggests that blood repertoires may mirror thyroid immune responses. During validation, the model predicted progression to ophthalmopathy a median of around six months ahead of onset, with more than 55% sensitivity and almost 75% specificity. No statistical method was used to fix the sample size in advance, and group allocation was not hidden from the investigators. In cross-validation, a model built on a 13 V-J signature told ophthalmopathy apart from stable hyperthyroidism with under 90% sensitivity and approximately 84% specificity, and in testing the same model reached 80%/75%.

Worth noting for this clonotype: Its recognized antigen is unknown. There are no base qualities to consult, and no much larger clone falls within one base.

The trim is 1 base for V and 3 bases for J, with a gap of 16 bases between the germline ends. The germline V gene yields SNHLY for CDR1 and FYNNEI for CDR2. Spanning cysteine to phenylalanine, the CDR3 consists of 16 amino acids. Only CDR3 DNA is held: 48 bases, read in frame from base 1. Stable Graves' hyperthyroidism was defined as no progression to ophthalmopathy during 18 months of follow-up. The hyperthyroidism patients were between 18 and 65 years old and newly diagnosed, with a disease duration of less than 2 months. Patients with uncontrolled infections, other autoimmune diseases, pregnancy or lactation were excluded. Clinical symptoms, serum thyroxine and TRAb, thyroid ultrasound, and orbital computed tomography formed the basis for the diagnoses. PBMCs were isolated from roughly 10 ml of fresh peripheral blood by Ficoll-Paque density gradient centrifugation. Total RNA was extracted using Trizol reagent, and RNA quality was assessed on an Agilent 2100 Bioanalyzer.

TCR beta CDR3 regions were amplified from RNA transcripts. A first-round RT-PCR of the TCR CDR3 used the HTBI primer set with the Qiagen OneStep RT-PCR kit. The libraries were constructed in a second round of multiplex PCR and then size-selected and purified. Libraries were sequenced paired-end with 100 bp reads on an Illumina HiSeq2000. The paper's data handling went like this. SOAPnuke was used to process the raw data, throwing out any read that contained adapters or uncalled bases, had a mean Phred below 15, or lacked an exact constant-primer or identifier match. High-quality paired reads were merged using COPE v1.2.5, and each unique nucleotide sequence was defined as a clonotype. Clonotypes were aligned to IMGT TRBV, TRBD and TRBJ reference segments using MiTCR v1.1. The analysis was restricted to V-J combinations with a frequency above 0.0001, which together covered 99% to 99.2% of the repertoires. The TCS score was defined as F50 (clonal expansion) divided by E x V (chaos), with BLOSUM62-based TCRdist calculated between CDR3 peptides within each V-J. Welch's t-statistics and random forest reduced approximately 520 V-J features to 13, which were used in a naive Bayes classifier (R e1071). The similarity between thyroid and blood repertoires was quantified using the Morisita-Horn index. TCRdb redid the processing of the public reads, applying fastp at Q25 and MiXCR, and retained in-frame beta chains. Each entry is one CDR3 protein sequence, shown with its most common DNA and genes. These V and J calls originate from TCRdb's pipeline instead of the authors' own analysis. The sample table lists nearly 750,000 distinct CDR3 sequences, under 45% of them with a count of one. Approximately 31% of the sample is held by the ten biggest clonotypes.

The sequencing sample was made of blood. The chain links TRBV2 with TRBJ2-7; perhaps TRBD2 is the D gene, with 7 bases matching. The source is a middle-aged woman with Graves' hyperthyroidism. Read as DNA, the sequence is TGTGCCAGCAGTGAAGGGGAGGGGACAAGGAGCTACGAGCAGTACTTC. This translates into CASSEGEGTRSYEQYF. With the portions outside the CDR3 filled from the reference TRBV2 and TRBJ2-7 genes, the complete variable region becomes EPEVTQTPSHQVTQMGQEVILRCVPISNHLYFYWYRQILGQKVEFLVSFYNNEISEKSEIFDDQFSVERPDGSNFTLKIRSTKLEDSAMYFCASSEGEGTRSYEQYFGPGTRLTVT.